This T cell receptor (beta chain) appears in the sequencing data of a study of cytotoxic CD8 clonotypes in ibrutinib-treated CLL. Trimming left V 4 bases short and J 2 bases short, with 17 bases between. The V gene's germline CDR1 is SGHRS and CDR2 YFSETQ. The CDR3 contains 16 residues. Study-wide results and caveats: Treatment left the uncommon public clonotypes either contracted or stable in frequency. There were differences in sampling times between sustained-remission and progressing patients. Relative to age-matched healthy donors, clonality at baseline was higher, and it tracked circulating CD8+ T-cell counts. Clonality rose at ibrutinib response and fell back toward baseline at progression.

Here immunoSEQ multiplex PCR was the method, and the copy in TCRdb shows in-frame clones only, minus some. The sample shows roughly 220,000 clones, roughly 65% of them seen only once. Points on this clone: The target antigen is unknown.

Sequencing was performed on PBMCs, taken after 12 months of ibrutinib treatment. The chain joins TRBV5-1 to TRBJ2-3; weak D call: TRBD2 (6 bases). The source is a human donor with chronic lymphocytic leukemia. Here the CDR3 reads CASSLAGTGYTDTQYF. The CDR3 DNA follows: TGCGCCAGCAGCCTCGCCGGGACTGGCTACACAGATACGCAGTATTTT.